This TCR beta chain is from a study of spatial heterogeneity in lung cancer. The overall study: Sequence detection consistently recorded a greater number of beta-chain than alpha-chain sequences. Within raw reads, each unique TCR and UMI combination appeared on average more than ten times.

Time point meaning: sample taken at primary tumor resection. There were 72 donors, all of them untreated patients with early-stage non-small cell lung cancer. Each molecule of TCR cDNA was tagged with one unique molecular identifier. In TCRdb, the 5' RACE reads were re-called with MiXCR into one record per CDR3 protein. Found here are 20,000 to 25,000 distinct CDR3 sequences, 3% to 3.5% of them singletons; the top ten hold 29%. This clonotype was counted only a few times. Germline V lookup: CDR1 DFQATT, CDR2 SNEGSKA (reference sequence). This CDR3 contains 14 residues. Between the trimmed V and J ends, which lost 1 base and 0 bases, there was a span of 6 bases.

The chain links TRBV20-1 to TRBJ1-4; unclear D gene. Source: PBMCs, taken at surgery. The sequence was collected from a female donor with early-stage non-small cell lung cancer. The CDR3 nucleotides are TGCAGTGCTAGAGTTCCGGCAACTAATGAAAAACTGTTTTTT. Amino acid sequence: CSARVPATNEKLFF.